This TCR beta chain is drawn from a study of blood T cell repertoires in COVID-19. The table came from immunoSEQ multiplex PCR; TCRdb's copy has only in-frame clones and leaves some out. The sample yields 150,000 to 200,000 clones, 89% seen once. Trimming cost V 6 bases and J 0 bases; bases outside gene matches: 10. The CDR3 length is 16 residues. CDR1 MNHEY and CDR2 SVGEGT come from the germline V gene. This sequence joins TRBV6-2 or TRBV6-3 and TRBJ1-1; 7 bases are shared with TRBD1. The sequenced sample was peripheral blood. This sequence was found in a man aged 18-30 years who had recovered from COVID-19. The DNA of the CDR3 is TGTGCCAGCAGCCTTATCCAGGGGGACGTGAACACTGAAGCTTTCTTT. Translating it yields CASSLIQGDVNTEAFF.